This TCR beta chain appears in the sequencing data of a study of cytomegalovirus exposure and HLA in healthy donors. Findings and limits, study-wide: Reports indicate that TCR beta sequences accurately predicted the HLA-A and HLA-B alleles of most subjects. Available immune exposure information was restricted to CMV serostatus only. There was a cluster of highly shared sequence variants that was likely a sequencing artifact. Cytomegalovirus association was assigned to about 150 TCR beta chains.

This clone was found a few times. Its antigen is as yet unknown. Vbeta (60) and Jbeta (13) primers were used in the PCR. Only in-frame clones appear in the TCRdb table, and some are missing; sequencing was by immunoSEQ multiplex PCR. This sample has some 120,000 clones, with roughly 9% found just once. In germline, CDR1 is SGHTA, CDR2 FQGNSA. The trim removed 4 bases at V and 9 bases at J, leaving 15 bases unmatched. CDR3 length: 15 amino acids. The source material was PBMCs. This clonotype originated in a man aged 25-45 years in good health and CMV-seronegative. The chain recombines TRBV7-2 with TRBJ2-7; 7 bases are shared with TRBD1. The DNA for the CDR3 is TGTGCCAGCAGCTCATGGACAGGAGTGGTCTTCAGGCAGTACTTC. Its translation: CASSSWTGVVFRQYF. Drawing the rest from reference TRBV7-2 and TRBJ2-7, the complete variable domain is GAGVSQSPSNKVTEKGKDVELRCDPISGHTALYWYRQSLGQGLEFLIYFQGNSAPDKSGLPSDRFSAERTGGSVSTLTIQRTQQEDSAVYLCASSSWTGVVFRQYFGPGTRLTVT.